The clone carrying this T cell receptor (beta chain) was seen a handful of times. Its antigen is still unknown. This sample was included in a study of T cell responses to AZD1222 COVID-19 vaccine. Study in general: Second doses were pooled across both intervals (about 4 or about 12 weeks). General study findings and limits: Breadth and depth of Spike-specific TCRs rose after two AZD1222 doses. Sampled repertoires all dated from after the peak T cell response. Spike regions recognized by vaccine-associated CD4 TCRs spanned the protein, led by 160-218 and 743-854.

Generated by immunoSEQ multiplex PCR, the TCRdb table keeps only in-frame clones and is missing some. Of 130,000 or so clones detected, roughly 86% appear once; the ten largest clones hold about 12%. Germline CDR1 is SGHRS and CDR2 is YFSETQ. The CDR3 has 19 residues. V trimming: 3 bases; J trimming: 6 bases; junction bases outside the gene matches: 17. The TCR sequence derives from an adult in good health. The V call is TRBV5-1, the J call TRBJ2-1; 11 bases map to TRBD2. This material consisted of peripheral blood, taken on day 0 of AZD1222 vaccination. CDR3 in DNA: TGCGCCAGCAGCTCGCCCCTAGCGGGAGGATTACGAGGTAGCAATGAGCAGTTCTTC. Amino acids: CASSSPLAGGLRGSNEQFF.